This TCR beta chain was sequenced in a study of blood T cell repertoires in COVID-19. The wider study: The samples span acute and convalescent COVID-19 from the United States, Italy and Spain.

CDR1 and CDR2 from the germline V gene are WSHSY and SAAADI. The CDR3 consists of 16 residues. V dropped 4 bases and J dropped 1 base, with 16 bases sitting between them. This clone was detected only once. Profiling relied on immunoSEQ multiplex PCR, and the TCRdb table lists in-frame clones only, not all of them. In the table there are some 140,000 clones, around 89% of which are singletons. This clonotype originated in a man aged 50 or older with active or convalescent COVID-19. This rearrangement joins TRBV10-2 to TRBJ2-5; D may be TRBD2 (5 bases). The material sequenced was peripheral blood. For the CDR3, the DNA is TGCGCCAGCAGTGTATTCGCTACGGCGGGCCAAGAGACCCAGTACTTC. It is translated as CASSVFATAGQETQYF.